What follows describes a single T cell receptor beta chain. This entry belongs to a study of blood T cell repertoires in COVID-19. Study-wide context: Whether acute or convalescent, the COVID-19 samples came from the United States, Italy and Spain.

Trimming removed 8 bases at V and 6 bases at J, with 10 bases between. This CDR3 contains 12 residues. The germline V gene encodes CDR1 ENHRY and CDR2 SYGVKD. The data were produced by immunoSEQ multiplex PCR, yet TCRdb's version contains in-frame clones alone and is incomplete. The data show about 110,000 clones, with around 64% seen just once and around 1.7% held by the top ten. The clonotype originates from a woman in her forties with acute or convalescent COVID-19. Sequences were obtained from peripheral blood. The chain is built from TRBV10-3 and TRBJ1-4, with D tentatively TRBD1 (6 bases). CDR3 sequence (DNA): TGTGCCATCGGGGGCTTAGATGAAAAACTGTTTTTT. Protein sequence: CAIGGLDEKLFF.